Below, one TCR beta chain is given with its context. In the original processing: Scientists estimated how many nucleated cells there were by amplifying reference gene primers. Assay used: immunoSEQ multiplex PCR; TCRdb lists only in-frame clones, some missing. Clone size and V and J calls were adopted from that table, with D and trimming inferred from the DNA. The sample has some 320,000 clones, around 85% seen once. The data derive from a study of blood T cell repertoires in COVID-19. The CDR3 spans 16 residues. The V gene's germline CDR1 is MNHNS and CDR2 SASEGT. V was shortened by 2 bases and J by 0 bases, with 11 bases between the two germline ends.

The clonotype comes from a woman aged 30 to 39 who had been exposed to COVID-19. Sequencing input: PBMCs or T cells enriched from blood (not recorded which). The chain is built from TRBV6-1 and TRBJ1-3; no clear D gene. CDR3 loop: CASSEYGGYSGNTIYF. CDR3 bases: TGTGCCAGCAGTGAATACGGAGGATACTCTGGAAACACCATATATTTT.